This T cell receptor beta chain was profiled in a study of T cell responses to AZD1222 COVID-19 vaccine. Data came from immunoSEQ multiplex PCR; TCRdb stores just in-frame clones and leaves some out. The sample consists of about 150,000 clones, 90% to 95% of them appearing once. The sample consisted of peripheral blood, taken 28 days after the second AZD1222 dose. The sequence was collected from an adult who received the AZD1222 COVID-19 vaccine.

CDR3 DNA: TGCGCCAGCAGCGTCGGACAGAGCTCTGGGGCCAACGTCCTGACTTTC. Protein product: CASSVGQSSGANVLTF. The rearrangement links TRBV5-1 to TRBJ2-6, with D perhaps TRBD1 (6 bases). The germline CDR1 and CDR2 sequences are SGHRS and YFSETQ. V was trimmed by 4 bases and J by 0 bases, leaving 11 bases between them. The CDR3 has 16 amino acids.